This TCR beta chain derives from a study of blood T cell repertoires in COVID-19. Study in general: Researchers got acute and convalescent COVID-19 samples from the United States, Italy and Spain. The cDNA or gDNA used as material had been derived from T cells, B-cell-depleted T cells, or PBMCs.

Authors' data handling: Estimated nucleated cell counts came from reference gene primer amplification. Clones were sequenced by immunoSEQ multiplex PCR, and TCRdb holds only the in-frame ones, with some missing. D and trimming were read from the DNA, whereas the V and J calls and clone size are those reported in that table. This table holds around 200,000 clones, around 83% found once. The TCR comes from a middle-aged man with active or convalescent COVID-19. Sequenced material: peripheral blood.

The CDR3 DNA follows: TGTGCCAGCAGTTATTCGCGGGATGACTACGAGCAGTACTTC. Translating it yields CASSYSRDDYEQYF. The rearrangement uses TRBV27 and TRBJ2-7; tentatively, D is TRBD2 (6 bases). The CDR3 extends over 14 amino acids. Germline-derived CDR1 and CDR2 are MNHEY and SMNVEV (reference sequence). V was trimmed by 4 bases and J by 3 bases, leaving 13 bases between them.